The rows below give T cell receptor beta chains drawn from one sample of a study of brain metastases from non-small cell lung cancer. Data came from immunoSEQ multiplex PCR; TCRdb stores just in-frame clones and leaves some out. The table records about 2,000 clones, 80% to 90% of them present only once. Sample: tumor-adjacent normal tissue. The receptors shown here come from a donor at least 40 years old with non-small cell lung cancer. The CDR3 runs from the conserved cysteine through the conserved F or W. Each record gives: V gene, D gene, J gene, clone size, CDR3 protein, CDR3 DNA. D genes are given only for firm matches. Clone size is stated in some rows and not others, as once, few, many or a class when expanded.

>TRBV28|TRBD2|TRBJ2-3|.
CASSISGTGTGAQYF
TGTGCCAGCAGCATAAGCGGGACGGGGACGGGGGCGCAGTATTTT
>TRBV7-9|.|TRBJ1-1|.
CASSFDRSEAFF
TGTGCCAGCAGCTTTGACAGGAGTGAAGCTTTCTTT
>TRBV27|.|TRBJ2-5|.
CASSSAAQSQETQYF
TGTGCCAGCAGTTCCGCGGCCCAGAGCCAAGAGACCCAGTACTTC
>TRBV24-1|.|TRBJ2-3|.
CATSDSGPWSTDTQYF
TGTGCCACCAGTGATTCGGGCCCTTGGAGTACAGATACGCAGTATTTT
>TRBV19|.|TRBJ2-1|.
CASSIPRVAHEQFF
TGTGCCAGTAGTATCCCGCGAGTAGCTCATGAGCAGTTCTTC
>TRBV12-3/TRBV12-4|.|TRBJ2-2|.
CASTLDGGELFF
TGTGCCAGCACTTTGGACGGCGGGGAGCTGTTTTTT
>TRBV4-3|TRBD1|TRBJ1-1|.
CASSQFALGQSNTEAFF
TGCGCCAGCAGCCAGTTCGCCTTGGGACAGTCGAACACTGAAGCTTTCTTT
>TRBV12-3/TRBV12-4|.|TRBJ2-3|.
CASSSRGTDTQYF
TGTGCCAGCAGTTCTAGAGGGACAGATACGCAGTATTTT
>TRBV6-2/TRBV6-3|TRBD2|TRBJ2-4|.
CASSRIGTIAKNIQYF
TGTGCCAGCAGTCGGATAGGGACTATAGCCAAAAACATTCAGTACTTC
>TRBV7-6|TRBD2|TRBJ2-7|.
CASSPGTSGYEQYF
TGTGCCAGCAGCCCCGGGACTAGCGGATACGAGCAGTACTTC
>TRBV7-6|.|TRBJ2-5|once
CASSSTSRDTQETQYF
TGTGCCAGCAGCTCGACTAGCCGGGACACCCAAGAAACCCAGTACTTC
>TRBV7-9|.|TRBJ2-5|.
CASSLRQGETQYF
TGTGCCAGCAGCCTACGACAAGGGGAGACCCAGTACTTC
>TRBV11-1|.|TRBJ2-3|.
CASSSASPIRDTQYF
TGTGCCAGCAGCTCAGCAAGCCCAATAAGAGATACGCAGTATTTT
>TRBV30|.|TRBJ2-2|.
CAWSSDSSWKTGELFF
TGTGCCTGGAGTTCGGACAGCTCGTGGAAGACCGGGGAGCTGTTTTTT
>TRBV7-2|.|TRBJ2-7|once
CASIPRWGGAAYEQYF
TGTGCCAGCATCCCAAGGTGGGGCGGGGCGGCCTACGAGCAGTACTTC
>TRBV20-1|.|TRBJ1-6|.
CSASLPGFIVASPLHF
TGCAGTGCTAGTTTACCGGGGTTCATAGTTGCTTCACCCCTCCACTTT
>TRBV18|.|TRBJ2-5|.
CASSGGAQRTQYF
TGTGCCAGCTCGGGCGGGGCGCAGAGGACCCAGTACTTC
>TRBV29-1|.|TRBJ2-5|once
CSVEDPHKGQKKTQYF
TGCAGCGTTGAAGATCCTCACAAAGGACAGAAAAAGACCCAGTACTTC
>TRBV6-5|.|TRBJ2-5|.
CASSYPPGGDGKTQYF
TGTGCCAGCAGTTACCCACCCGGAGGGGATGGGAAGACCCAGTACTTC
>TRBV7-2|.|TRBJ2-5|.
CASSFQGIGETQYF
TGTGCCAGCAGCTTTCAGGGGATTGGGGAGACCCAGTACTTC
>TRBV5-4|TRBD1|TRBJ2-4|few
CASRRDRDGSIQYF
TGTGCCAGCAGACGGGACAGGGATGGAAGCATTCAGTACTTC
>TRBV7-2|.|TRBJ2-5|.
CASSYRGTQYF
TGTGCCAGCAGCTATCGGGGTACCCAGTACTTC
>TRBV3-1/TRBV3-2|.|TRBJ1-1|.
CASSQDQPVNTEAFF
TGTGCCAGCAGCCAAGATCAACCGGTGAACACTGAAGCTTTCTTT
>TRBV30|.|TRBJ2-2|.
CAWSGNKRSTSGELFF
TGTGCCTGGAGTGGGAACAAGCGGTCGACCTCCGGGGAGCTGTTTTTT
>TRBV6-1|.|TRBJ1-2|.
CASSEQTASYGYTF
TGTGCCAGCAGTGAACAGACAGCCTCATATGGCTACACCTTC
>TRBV7-3|.|TRBJ2-7|once
CASSLSGTSYEQYF
TGTGCCAGCAGCTTAAGCGGGACCTCCTACGAGCAGTACTTC
>TRBV28|TRBD2|TRBJ2-7|once
CASSPNEGLAFYEQYF
TGTGCCAGCAGTCCCAATGAGGGACTAGCATTCTATGAGCAGTACTTC
>TRBV2|TRBD1|TRBJ1-5|.
CASSVGTGASNQPQHF
TGTGCCAGCAGTGTAGGGACAGGGGCCAGCAATCAGCCCCAGCATTTT
>TRBV3-1/TRBV3-2|.|TRBJ1-2|.
CASGYDYGYTF
TGTGCCAGCGGCTACGACTATGGCTACACCTTC
>TRBV19|.|TRBJ2-5|few
CASSEGQGGVTQYF
TGTGCCTCCTCAGAGGGGCAGGGGGGGGTGACCCAGTACTTC
>TRBV19|.|TRBJ1-5|.
CASSISRSNQPQHF
TGTGCCAGTAGTATAAGTAGGAGTAATCAGCCCCAGCATTTT
>TRBV7-8|.|TRBJ1-2|.
CASSRERANYGYTF
TGTGCCAGCAGCAGAGAACGGGCGAACTATGGCTACACCTTC
>TRBV11-3|.|TRBJ2-3|once
CASNDGNTDTQYF
TGTGCCAGCAACGACGGTAACACAGATACGCAGTATTTT
>TRBV2|TRBD1|TRBJ2-7|.
CASSFDRGGYEQYF
TGTGCCAGCAGTTTTGACAGGGGGGGCTACGAGCAGTACTTC
>TRBV7-8|.|TRBJ1-2|.
CASSLAALPTHF
TGTGCCAGCAGCTTAGCAGCCCTACCTACCCACTTC
>TRBV28|.|TRBJ2-6|few
CASSLWGPSSGANVLTF
TGTGCCAGCAGTTTATGGGGACCAAGCTCTGGGGCCAACGTCCTGACTTTC
>TRBV27|TRBD1|TRBJ2-5|.
CASSSTGGSAVKETQYF
TGTGCCAGCAGTTCGACAGGGGGCTCAGCCGTTAAAGAGACCCAGTACTTC
>TRBV28|.|TRBJ1-2|.
CASSPIRAGSYGYTF
TGTGCCAGCAGTCCGATCAGGGCCGGGAGCTATGGCTACACCTTC
>TRBV6-5|.|TRBJ1-2|.
CASSYGPLGGYSYTF
TGTGCCAGCAGTTACGGACCTCTGGGCGGCTATAGCTACACCTTC
>TRBV18|.|TRBJ2-1|.
CASSPLYSRAYNEQFF
TGTGCCAGCTCACCACTCTACTCACGTGCCTACAATGAGCAGTTCTTC
>TRBV13|.|TRBJ2-2|.
CASSLEGQSNTGELFF
TGTGCCAGCAGCTTAGAAGGACAGTCGAACACCGGGGAGCTGTTTTTT
>TRBV28|TRBD2|TRBJ2-1|few
CASSLWTSGDFNNEQFF
TGTGCCAGCAGTCTCTGGACTAGCGGGGACTTTAACAATGAGCAGTTCTTC
>TRBV24-1|.|TRBJ2-3|.
CATSVHRGAPQYF
TGTGCCACCAGTGTACATCGGGGGGCTCCGCAGTATTTT
>TRBV6-5|.|TRBJ1-5|.
CASRPEGQPQHF
TGTGCCAGCAGGCCTGAAGGGCAGCCCCAGCATTTT
>TRBV7-8|.|TRBJ1-2|.
CASSLEGGTYYGYTF
TGTGCCAGCAGCTTAGAGGGGGGGACGTACTATGGCTACACCTTC
>TRBV11-3|TRBD1|TRBJ2-7|few
CASSSGTGDEQYF
TGTGCCAGCAGTTCCGGGACAGGGGACGAGCAGTACTTC
>TRBV7-2|.|TRBJ2-2|.
CASSSGVRAGELFF
TGTGCCAGCAGCTCGGGGGTGAGGGCCGGGGAGCTGTTTTTT
>TRBV30|.|TRBJ2-3|.
CAWSVHGKVTDTQYF
TGTGCCTGGAGTGTACACGGGAAAGTCACAGATACGCAGTATTTT
>TRBV19|TRBD1|TRBJ2-7|.
CASSNRQGPYEQYF
TGTGCCAGTAGTAACCGACAGGGACCCTACGAGCAGTACTTC
>TRBV15|TRBD2|TRBJ2-2|once
CATSRESGGGGELFF
TGTGCCACCAGCAGAGAAAGCGGGGGCGGCGGGGAGCTGTTTTTT
>TRBV5-1|.|TRBJ2-7|.
CASSFKSGRLHVQYF
TGCGCCAGCAGCTTTAAATCGGGGCGGCTTCATGTGCAGTACTTC
>TRBV2|TRBD1|TRBJ1-6|.
CASSELRTGGNSPLHF
TGTGCCAGCAGTGAATTAAGGACAGGGGGGAATTCACCCCTCCACTTT
>TRBV5-1|.|TRBJ1-3|.
CASSSSSGGSGNTIYF
TGCGCCAGCAGCTCTAGTTCGGGGGGCAGTGGAAACACCATATATTTT